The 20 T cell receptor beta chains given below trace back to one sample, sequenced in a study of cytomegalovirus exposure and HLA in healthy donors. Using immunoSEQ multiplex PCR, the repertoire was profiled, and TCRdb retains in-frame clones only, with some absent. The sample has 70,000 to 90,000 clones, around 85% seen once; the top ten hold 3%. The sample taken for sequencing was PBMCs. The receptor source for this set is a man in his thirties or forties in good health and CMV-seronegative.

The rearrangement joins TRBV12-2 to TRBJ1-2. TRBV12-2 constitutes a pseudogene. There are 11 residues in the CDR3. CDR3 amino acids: CASRFGFGYTF. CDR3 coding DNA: TGTGCAAGTCGCTTCGGGTTCGGCTACACCTTC.

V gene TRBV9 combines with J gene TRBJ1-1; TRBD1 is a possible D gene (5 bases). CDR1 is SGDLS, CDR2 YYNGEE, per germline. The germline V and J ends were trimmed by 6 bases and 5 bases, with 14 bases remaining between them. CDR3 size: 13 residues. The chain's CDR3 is CASKRRVDTEAFF. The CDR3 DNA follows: TGTGCCAGCAAACGCAGGGTGGATACTGAAGCTTTCTTT.

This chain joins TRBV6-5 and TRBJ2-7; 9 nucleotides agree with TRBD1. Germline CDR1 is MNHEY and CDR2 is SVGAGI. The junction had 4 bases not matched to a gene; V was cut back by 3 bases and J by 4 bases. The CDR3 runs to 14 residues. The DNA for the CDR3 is TGTGCCAGCAGTTATGGGACAGGGAAGTACGAGCAGTACTTC. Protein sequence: CASSYGTGKYEQYF.

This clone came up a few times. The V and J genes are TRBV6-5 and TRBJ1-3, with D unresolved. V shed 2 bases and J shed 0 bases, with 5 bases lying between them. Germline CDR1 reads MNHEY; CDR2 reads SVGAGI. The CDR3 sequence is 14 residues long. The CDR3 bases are TGTGCCAGCAGTTACGAGTTCTCTGGAAACACCATATATTTT. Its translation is CASSYEFSGNTIYF.

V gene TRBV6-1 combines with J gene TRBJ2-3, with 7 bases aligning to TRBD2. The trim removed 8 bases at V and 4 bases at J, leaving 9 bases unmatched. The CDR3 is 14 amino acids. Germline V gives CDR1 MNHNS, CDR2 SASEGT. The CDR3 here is CASASGGRSDTQYF. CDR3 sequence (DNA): TGTGCCAGCGCTAGCGGCGGACGCTCAGATACGCAGTATTTT.

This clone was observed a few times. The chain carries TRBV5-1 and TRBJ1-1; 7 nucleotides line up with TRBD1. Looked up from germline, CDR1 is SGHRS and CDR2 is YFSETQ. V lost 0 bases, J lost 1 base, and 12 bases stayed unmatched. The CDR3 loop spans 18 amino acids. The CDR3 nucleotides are TGCGCCAGCAGCTTGGCCAGGGGGTACTTGCAGGCGAACACTGAAGCTTTCTTT. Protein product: CASSLARGYLQANTEAFF.

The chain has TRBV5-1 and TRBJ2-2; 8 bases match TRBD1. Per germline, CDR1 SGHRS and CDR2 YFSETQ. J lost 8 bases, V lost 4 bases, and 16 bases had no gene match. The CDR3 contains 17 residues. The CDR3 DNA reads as TGCGCCAGCAGCGGAGCTCTCCGGACAGGGACGTTAGGGGAGCTGTTTTTT. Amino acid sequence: CASSGALRTGTLGELFF.

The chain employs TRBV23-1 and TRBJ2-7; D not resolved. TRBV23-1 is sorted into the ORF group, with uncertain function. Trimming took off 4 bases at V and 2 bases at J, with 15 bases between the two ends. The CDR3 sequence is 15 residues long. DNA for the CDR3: TGCGCCAGCAGTCTAGACACAAAAAGCCCCTACGAGCAGTACTTC. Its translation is CASSLDTKSPYEQYF.

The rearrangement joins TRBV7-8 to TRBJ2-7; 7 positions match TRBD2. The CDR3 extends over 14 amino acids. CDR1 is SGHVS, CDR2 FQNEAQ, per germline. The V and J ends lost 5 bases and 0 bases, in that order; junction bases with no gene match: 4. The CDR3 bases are TGTGCCAGCAGCGCCCGGGACTACTCCTACGAGCAGTACGTC. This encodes CASSARDYSYEQYV.

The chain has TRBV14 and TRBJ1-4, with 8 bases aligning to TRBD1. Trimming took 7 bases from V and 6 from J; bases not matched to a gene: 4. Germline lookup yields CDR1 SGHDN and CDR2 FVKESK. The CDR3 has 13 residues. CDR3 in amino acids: CASTQGQDEKLFF. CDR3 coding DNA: TGTGCCAGCACCCAGGGACAGGATGAAAAACTGTTTTTT.

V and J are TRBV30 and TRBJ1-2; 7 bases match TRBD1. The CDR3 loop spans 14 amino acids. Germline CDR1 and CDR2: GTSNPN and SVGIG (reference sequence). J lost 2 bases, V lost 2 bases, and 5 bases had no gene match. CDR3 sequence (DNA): TGTGCCTGGAGTTTCGGCAGGGGGAACTATGGCTACACCTTC. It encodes CAWSFGRGNYGYTF.

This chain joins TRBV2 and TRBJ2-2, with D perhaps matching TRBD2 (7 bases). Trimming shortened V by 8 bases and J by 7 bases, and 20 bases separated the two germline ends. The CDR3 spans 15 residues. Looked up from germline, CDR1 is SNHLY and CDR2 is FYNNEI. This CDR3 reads CASGLGGVRNGELFF. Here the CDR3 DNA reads TGTGCCAGCGGTCTAGGGGGGGTCAGGAACGGGGAGCTGTTTTTT.

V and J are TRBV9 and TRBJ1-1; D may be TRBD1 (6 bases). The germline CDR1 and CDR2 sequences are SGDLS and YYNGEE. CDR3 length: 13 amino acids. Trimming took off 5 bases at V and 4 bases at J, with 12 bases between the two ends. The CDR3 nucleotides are TGTGCCAGCAGGGGGACACCAGGCACTGAAGCTTTCTTT. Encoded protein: CASRGTPGTEAFF.

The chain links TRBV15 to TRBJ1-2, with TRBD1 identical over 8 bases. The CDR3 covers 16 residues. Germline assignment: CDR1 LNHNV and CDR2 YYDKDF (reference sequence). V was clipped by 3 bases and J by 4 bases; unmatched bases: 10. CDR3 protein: CATSRGTGGRAYGYTF. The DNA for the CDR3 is TGTGCCACCAGCAGGGGAACAGGGGGGAGGGCCTATGGCTACACCTTC.

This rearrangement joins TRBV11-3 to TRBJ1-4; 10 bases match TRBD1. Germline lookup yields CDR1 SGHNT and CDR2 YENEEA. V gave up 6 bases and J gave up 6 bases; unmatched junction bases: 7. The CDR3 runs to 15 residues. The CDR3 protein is CASRSRTGGDEKLFF. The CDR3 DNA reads TGTGCCAGCAGGTCCCGGACAGGGGGGGATGAAAAACTGTTTTTT. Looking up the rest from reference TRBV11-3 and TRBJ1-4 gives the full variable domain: EAGVVQSPRYKIIEKKQPVAFWCNPISGHNTLYWYLQNLGQGPELLIRYENEEAVDDSQLPKDRFSAERLKGVDSTLKIQPAELGDSAVYLCASRSRTGGDEKLFFGSGTQLSVL.

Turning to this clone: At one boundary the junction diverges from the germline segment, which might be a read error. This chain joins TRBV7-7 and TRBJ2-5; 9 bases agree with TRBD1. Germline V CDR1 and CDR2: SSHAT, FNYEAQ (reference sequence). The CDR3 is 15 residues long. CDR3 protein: CASTPGDREEETQYF. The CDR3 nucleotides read TGTGCTAGCACCCCCGGGGACAGGGAGGAAGAGACCCAGTACTTC.

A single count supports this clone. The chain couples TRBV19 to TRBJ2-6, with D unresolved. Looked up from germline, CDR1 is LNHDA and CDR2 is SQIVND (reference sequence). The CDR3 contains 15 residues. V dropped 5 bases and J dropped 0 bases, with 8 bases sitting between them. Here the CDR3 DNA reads TGTGCCAGTAGTCCCCCCCTCTCTGGGGCCAACGTCCTGACTTTC. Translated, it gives CASSPPLSGANVLTF.

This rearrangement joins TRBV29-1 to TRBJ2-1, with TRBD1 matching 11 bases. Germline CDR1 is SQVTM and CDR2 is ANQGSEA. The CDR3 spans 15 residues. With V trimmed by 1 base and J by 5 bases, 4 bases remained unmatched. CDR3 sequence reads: CSVEVGDRGNNEQFF. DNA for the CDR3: TGCAGCGTTGAAGTGGGGGACAGGGGGAACAATGAGCAGTTCTTC.

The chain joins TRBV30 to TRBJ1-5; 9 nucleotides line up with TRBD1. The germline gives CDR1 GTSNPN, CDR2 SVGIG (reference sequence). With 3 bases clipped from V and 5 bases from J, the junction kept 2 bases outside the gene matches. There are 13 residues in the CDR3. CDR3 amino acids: CAWSTGGDQPQHF. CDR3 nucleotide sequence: TGTGCCTGGAGCACAGGGGGCGATCAGCCCCAGCATTTT.

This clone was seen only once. CDR3 protein: CASSLRPLYGYTF. The CDR3 coding sequence is TGTGCCAGCAGCTTGCGTCCCCTCTATGGCTACACCTTC. The V gene is TRBV5-4, the J gene TRBJ1-2; D uncertain. V lost 1 base and J 4 bases, leaving 8 bases between the germline ends. The CDR3 extends over 13 amino acids. In germline, CDR1 is SGHNT, CDR2 YYREEE (reference sequence).